This T cell receptor beta chain stems from a study of a mutant IDH1 vaccine in newly diagnosed glioma. Whole-study context: Vaccination was launched 4-6 weeks after radiotherapy alone, or with temozolomide cycles. Patients previously underwent radiotherapy, temozolomide, or both, and most underwent both.

Time point noted: week 11, during vaccination. Every single dose of the vaccine, 300 ug of mutant IDH1 20-mer peptide, came with topical imiquimod. About this clone itself: What it recognizes is unknown.

The repertoire was sequenced with immunoSEQ multiplex PCR; TCRdb's copy has only in-frame clones and lacks some. The sample shows over 60,000 clones, around 89% of them seen only once. Overall study findings and caveats: Whatever changes occurred in top peripheral T cell clonotypes seemed unrelated to pseudoprogression. Among all patients, vaccine-induced immune responses occurred in 85% to 95%.

The germline CDR1 and CDR2 sequences are MNHNY and SVGAGI (reference sequence). The CDR3 contains 13 residues. V lost 0 bases and J lost 4, with 4 bases in between. The sample consisted of PBMCs, taken from a glioma patient whose treatment included an IDH1 peptide vaccine. The receptor's source is a man between 40 and 49 years old with glioma. The genes are TRBV6-6 and TRBJ1-5; D gene ambiguous. The DNA of the CDR3 is TGTGCCAGCAGTTACTCGATTAATCAGCCCCAGCATTTT. Translated, it gives CASSYSINQPQHF.